One and the same sample provided the 30 T cell receptor beta chains below, sequenced in a study of Graves' ophthalmopathy and Graves' hyperthyroidism. RNA served as the template for amplifying TCR beta CDR3 regions. First-round RT-PCR with HTBI primers preceded a second-round multiplex PCR. From the multiplex PCR reads, TCRdb called clonotypes with MiXCR, one entry per CDR3 protein. Of nearly 400,000 distinct CDR3 sequences in the sample, about 16% were seen once. The specimen was peripheral blood. These receptors were obtained from a woman under 30 with Graves' ophthalmopathy.

This clonotype was picked up many times. J is TRBJ2-5 and V is TRBV6-5; 11 nucleotides agree with TRBD2. Germline CDR1 reads MNHEY; CDR2 reads SVGAGI. The CDR3 sequence is 14 residues long. After removal of 6 bases from V and 2 bases from J, the junction contained 2 bases not matched to a gene. DNA for the CDR3: TGTGCCAGCAGCGGGACTAGCGGACAAGAGACCCAGTACTTC. Protein: CASSGTSGQETQYF.

This clonotype was found many times. The gene calls are TRBV12-3 or TRBV12-4 and TRBJ1-2, with TRBD1 identical over 7 bases. The CDR3 sequence is 16 residues long. V lost 7 bases, J lost 1 base, and 12 bases stayed unmatched. The CDR3 coding sequence is TGTGCCAGCATCGAACGACAGGGACCCCTTAACTATGGCTACACCTTC. It specifies CASIERQGPLNYGYTF.

This clonotype was recorded many times. J is TRBJ1-3 and V is TRBV11-2, with D tentatively TRBD1 (5 bases). This CDR3 has 17 amino acids. The V end lost 3 bases, the J end lost 1 base, and 16 bases lay between the germline ends. In germline, CDR1 is SGHAT, CDR2 FQNNGV. CDR3 nucleotides: TGTGCCAGCAGCTTTTTGGCAGGGCTTGCGTCTGGAAACACCATATATTTT. It translates to CASSFLAGLASGNTIYF.

This clonotype was picked up one time. The chain carries TRBV6-5 and TRBJ2-7, with 10 bases identical to TRBD1. Germline assignment: CDR1 MNHEY and CDR2 SVGAGI. The CDR3 spans 15 residues. V lost 4 bases and J lost 1; bases outside the gene matches: 4. CDR3 bases: TGTGCCAGCAGTTCGGACAGGGGGTATTCCTACGAGCAGTACTTC. This translates into CASSSDRGYSYEQYF.

This clonotype turned up a few times. V and J are TRBV20-1 and TRBJ2-7; 9 bases agree with TRBD1. CDR1 and CDR2 from the germline V gene are DFQATT and SNEGSKA (reference sequence). Trimming at V came to 6 bases and at J to 6 bases, leaving 27 bases not matched to a gene. There are 19 residues in the CDR3. CDR3 in amino acids: CSASLFGAGTGRAWSEQYF. The CDR3 nucleotides read TGCAGTGCCAGTTTATTCGGGGCCGGGACAGGGCGTGCTTGGAGCGAGCAGTACTTC.

The CDR3 reads CASIGYNYEQYF. The CDR3 coding sequence is TGTGCCAGCATAGGCTATAACTACGAGCAGTACTTC. The V and J genes are TRBV6-1 and TRBJ2-7; D is uncertain. The CDR3 sequence is 12 residues long. Deletions cut 7 bases from V and 3 bases from J, with 10 bases between. The germline V gene has CDR1 MNHNS and CDR2 SASEGT.

This clonotype was found many times. This chain connects TRBV28 to TRBJ2-7, with a weak D call TRBD2 (6 bases). CDR1 and CDR2 (germline): MDHEN, SYDVKM. This CDR3 contains 12 residues. V lost 6 bases and J 3 bases, leaving 9 bases between the germline ends. The CDR3 spells CASSREVYEQYF. CDR3 in DNA: TGTGCCAGCAGCAGGGAGGTCTACGAGCAGTACTTC.

This clonotype was counted many times. This rearrangement joins TRBV11-2 to TRBJ1-6; tentatively, D is TRBD1 (5 bases). CDR1 and CDR2 (germline): SGHAT, FQNNGV. The CDR3 totals 19 residues. V was clipped by 5 bases and J by 0 bases, with 20 bases between them. In DNA, the CDR3 is TGTGCCAGCAGCCCCCTGACCTCAGGGCGTTTCTCCTATAATTCACCCCTCCACTTT. Translation gives CASSPLTSGRFSYNSPLHF.

This clonotype has ten or more counts. A much larger clonotype is one base distant, so this may be a read error. The CDR3, as DNA: TGTGCCAGCGGACCTCAGGGGGCTGGCGCTGAAGCTTCCTTT. Translated, it gives CASGPQGAGAEASF. The chain links TRBV6-2 or TRBV6-3 to TRBJ1-1; 8 bases agree with TRBD1. The germline V gene has CDR1 MNHEY and CDR2 SVGEGT. The CDR3 runs 14 residues.

This clonotype was seen many times. The chain has TRBV29-1 and TRBJ2-7; 13 bases are shared with TRBD2. Germline V gives CDR1 SQVTM, CDR2 ANQGSEA. This CDR3 region has 17 residues. V lost 5 bases, J lost 2 bases, and 12 bases stayed unmatched. CDR3 in DNA: TGCAGCGTTCAAGGACTAGCGGGGGCCCTCTCCCCCTACGAGCAGTACTTC. This codes for CSVQGLAGALSPYEQYF.

This clonotype occurred many times. This sequence joins TRBV7-2 and TRBJ2-7; D tentatively reads TRBD1 or TRBD2 (5 bases each). The CDR3 consists of 15 residues. Between the trimmed V and J ends, which lost 0 bases and 4 bases, there was a span of 13 bases. Looked up from germline, CDR1 is SGHTA and CDR2 is FQGNSA. The CDR3 DNA sequence: TGTGCCAGCAGCTTAGCGGGGGAGTACGCATACGAGCAGTACTTC. As protein: CASSLAGEYAYEQYF.

This clonotype was detected many times. The chain combines TRBV28 with TRBJ1-1; D ambiguous. Trimming cost V 7 bases and J 0 bases, with 12 bases left between them. The CDR3 covers 14 residues. In germline, CDR1 is MDHEN, CDR2 SYDVKM. The CDR3 nucleotides read TGTGCCAGCACCTCCCGGGGTATGAACACTGAAGCTTTCTTT. It yields the protein CASTSRGMNTEAFF.

Ten or more counts support this clonotype. The gene calls are TRBV7-9 and TRBJ2-2; 8 positions agree with TRBD1. The CDR3 extends over 19 amino acids. V shed 5 bases and J 2 bases; nucleotides not matched to a gene: 16. Germline loops: CDR1 SEHNR, CDR2 FQNEAQ (reference sequence). This CDR3 reads CASSPGTGRLVPNTGELFF. CDR3 nucleotides: TGTGCCAGCAGCCCGGGGACAGGACGACTCGTTCCCAACACCGGGGAGCTGTTTTTT. Filled out from reference TRBV7-9 and TRBJ2-2, the complete variable domain reads DTGVSQNPRHKITKRGQNVTFRCDPISEHNRLYWYRQTLGQGPEFLTYFQNEAQLEKSRLLSDRFSAERPKGSFSTLEIQRTEQGDSAMYLCASSPGTGRLVPNTGELFFGEGSRLTVL.

The V and J genes are TRBV11-1 and TRBJ2-7; D is possibly TRBD1 (6 bases). V was pared by 5 bases and J by 3 bases, with 14 bases between. This CDR3 comprises 14 residues. From germline, CDR1 is SGHAT and CDR2 FQDESV (reference sequence). CDR3 sequence: CASSPTDRNYEQYF. The CDR3 nucleotides read TGTGCCAGCAGCCCAACCGACAGGAACTACGAGCAGTACTTC.

This clonotype was recorded at least ten times. CDR3 coding DNA: TGTGCCAGCAGTTCCAGGACAGACACCCTGGGCACTGAAGCTTTCTTT. Amino acids: CASSSRTDTLGTEAFF. The rearrangement joins TRBV12-3 or TRBV12-4 to TRBJ1-1, with a tentative D call TRBD1 (6 bases). The V and J ends lost 4 bases and 4 bases respectively, with 19 bases between them. CDR3 length: 16 residues.

The J gene is TRBJ1-2, the V gene TRBV18, with TRBD1 matching over 8 bases. The V and J ends lost 2 bases and 4 bases, in that order; junction bases with no gene match: 9. This CDR3 comprises 16 residues. In germline, CDR1 is KGHSH, CDR2 LQKENI. CDR3: CASSPRFGTGAYGYTF. Written as DNA, the CDR3 is TGTGCCAGCTCACCAAGATTCGGGACAGGCGCCTATGGCTACACCTTC.

This clonotype was observed many times. The chain joins TRBV10-3 to TRBJ1-1, with D possibly matching TRBD1 (6 bases). Trimming removed 9 bases from V and 4 bases from J, with 12 bases in between. CDR1 and CDR2 from the germline V gene are ENHRY and SYGVKD. This CDR3 has 12 amino acids. The CDR3, as DNA: TGTGCCATGGGGGCGGGGGGCACTGAAGCTTTCTTT. It specifies CAMGAGGTEAFF.

This clonotype was counted ten times or more. The chain joins TRBV28 to TRBJ2-2, with 8 nucleotides matching TRBD1. From germline, CDR1 is MDHEN and CDR2 SYDVKM. The V gene end was trimmed by 2 bases and the J gene end by 4 bases; junction bases not matched to a gene: 15. The CDR3 totals 19 residues. The CDR3 DNA reads TGTGCCAGCAGTTTACCTCTAGTTGACAGGGGAGATAGCACCGGGGAGCTGTTTTTT. Protein sequence: CASSLPLVDRGDSTGELFF.

In this sample, this clonotype turned up many times. This CDR3 is CASSLIVGGEGYTF. The DNA for the CDR3 is TGTGCCAGCAGTTTAATCGTGGGCGGTGAGGGCTACACCTTC. V and J are TRBV12-3 or TRBV12-4 and TRBJ1-2, with D unclear. The V gene lost 2 bases and the J gene lost 8 bases, with 15 bases spanning the gap. This CDR3 spans 14 amino acids.

This clonotype was found many times. The J gene is TRBJ1-1, the V gene TRBV5-1; D possibly corresponds to TRBD1 (6 bases). V shed 1 base and J shed 4 bases, with 14 bases lying between them. The CDR3 length is 15 residues. Germline loops: CDR1 SGHRS, CDR2 YFSETQ. The CDR3 bases are TGCGCCAGCAGCTTGCAGGGGCCATACGGCACTGAAGCTTTCTTT. Its protein is CASSLQGPYGTEAFF.

This clonotype has just a few counts. The chain uses TRBV6-2 or TRBV6-3 and TRBJ2-7; D unresolved. From germline, CDR1 is MNHEY and CDR2 SVGEGT. The CDR3 consists of 17 residues. With 6 bases removed from V and 3 bases from J, the gap between germline ends came to 24 bases. The CDR3 DNA follows: TGTGCCAGCAGCGACCCTCTGCGTGCAGTAAGTAACTACGAGCAGTACTTC. This gives the protein CASSDPLRAVSNYEQYF.

This clonotype was detected many times. The chain couples TRBV3-1 to TRBJ2-7; possibly TRBD1 for D (6 bases). Germline V gene sequence: CDR1 LGHDT, CDR2 YNNKEL (reference sequence). Trimming stripped 3 bases from V and 7 bases from J, with 13 bases between. The CDR3 sequence is 13 residues long. In DNA, the CDR3 is TGTGCCAGCAGCCACTCAGACAGGCAGGAGCAGTACTTC. It encodes CASSHSDRQEQYF.

Many counts were recorded for this clonotype. V is TRBV14 and J is TRBJ1-2, with D possibly being TRBD1 (5 bases). Germline V lookup: CDR1 SGHDN, CDR2 FVKESK. V lost 4 bases and J 5 bases, leaving 11 bases between the germline ends. This CDR3 spans 13 amino acids. CDR3 amino acids: CASSPTPGYGYTF. CDR3 DNA sequence: TGTGCCAGCAGCCCGACTCCAGGGTATGGCTACACCTTC.

This clonotype has ten or more counts. The chain combines TRBV6-5 with TRBJ1-2; 8 positions match TRBD1. In germline, CDR1 is MNHEY, CDR2 SVGAGI. J gave up 8 bases and V 0 bases, and 5 bases lay outside the gene matches. This CDR3 comprises 14 residues. The CDR3, as DNA: TGTGCCAGCAGTTACTCGAGGACAGGGACCGGCTACACCTTC. Its translation is CASSYSRTGTGYTF.

J is TRBJ2-3 and V is TRBV20-1; 16 bases match TRBD2. The J segment lost 2 bases and the V segment lost 6 bases, leaving 5 bases of the junction unmatched. Germline V gene data show CDR1 as DFQATT and CDR2 as SNEGSKA (reference sequence). CDR3 length: 16 amino acids. CDR3 loop: CSAGTSGGALTDTQYF. In DNA, the CDR3 is TGCAGTGCGGGGACTAGCGGGGGGGCCCTCACAGATACGCAGTATTTT.

This clonotype was counted ten times or more. The chain carries TRBV30 and TRBJ2-2; TRBD2 matches at 11 bases. The CDR3 has 15 residues. Germline CDR1 is GTSNPN and CDR2 is SVGIG (reference sequence). J gave up 7 bases and V 0 bases, and 4 bases lay outside the gene matches. The CDR3 region is CAWSVLAGAGGELFF. In DNA form, the CDR3 reads TGTGCCTGGAGTGTACTAGCGGGAGCCGGCGGGGAGCTGTTTTTT.

In this sample, this clonotype turned up many times. This chain connects TRBV12-3 or TRBV12-4 to TRBJ2-7; D not resolved. The germline V and J ends were trimmed by 5 bases and 1 base, with 21 bases remaining between them. The CDR3 has 17 amino acids. The DNA for the CDR3 is TGTGCCAGCAGTCCCAACCTGGACGGCCTCCGATCCTACGAGCAGTACTTC. Translation gives CASSPNLDGLRSYEQYF.

This clonotype was counted at least ten times. The chain carries TRBV7-9 and TRBJ2-7; 8 bases map to TRBD2. V lost 5 bases to trimming and J lost 6 bases; unmatched junction nucleotides: 15. Looked up from germline, CDR1 is SEHNR and CDR2 is FQNEAQ (reference sequence). This CDR3 contains 16 residues. CDR3 coding DNA: TGTGCCAGCAGCCCCAACCCGGGAGGGAGGGAAAGCGAGCAGTACTTC. Translated: CASSPNPGGRESEQYF.

There are many counts of this clonotype. In DNA form, the CDR3 reads TGTGCCAGCACCACCGCCGGGACAGGGGACACTGAAGCTTTCTTT. It is translated as CASTTAGTGDTEAFF. The chain uses TRBV4-2 and TRBJ1-1, with 10 bases fitting TRBD1. V dropped 7 bases and J dropped 3; count of bases not matched to a gene: 8. CDR1 and CDR2 from the germline V gene are LGHNA and YNFKEQ. This CDR3 contains 15 residues.

This clonotype appeared many times. The genes are TRBV30 and TRBJ1-1; D is unclear. The germline V and J ends were trimmed by 1 base and 1 base, with 7 bases remaining between them. There are 13 residues in the CDR3. Germline lookup yields CDR1 GTSNPN and CDR2 SVGIG (reference sequence). CDR3 in DNA: TGTGCCTGGAGTGGTGACGCGAACACTGAAGCTTTCTTT. It encodes CAWSGDANTEAFF.